The 5 T cell receptor beta chains in this list originate from one sample, sequenced in a study of T cells in narcolepsy. Repertoires were generated with immunoSEQ multiplex PCR, while TCRdb's copy carries only in-frame clones and drops some. The profile covers about 32,000 clones, with around 79% appearing a single time and around 3.8% taken by the ten largest. The sequenced sample was memory (CD45RA-) CD4+ T cells from blood. Receptors were obtained from a human donor in good health.

This rearrangement joins TRBV6-5 to TRBJ2-1; D is possibly TRBD2 (5 bases). V was pared by 2 bases and J by 6 bases, with 5 bases between. The CDR3 has 12 residues. Germline CDR1 reads MNHEY; CDR2 reads SVGAGI. The CDR3 is CASSYGGNEQFF. CDR3 nucleotides: TGTGCCAGCAGTTACGGAGGCAATGAGCAGTTCTTC.

V is TRBV6-6 and J is TRBJ1-3; D call uncertain. This CDR3 spans 16 amino acids. From germline, CDR1 is MNHNY and CDR2 SVGAGI (reference sequence). The V and J ends lost 2 bases and 2 bases respectively, with 13 bases between them. The CDR3 region has the DNA TGTGCCAGCAGTTACGGGCAGGCTAGTACTGGAAACACCATATATTTT. This codes for CASSYGQASTGNTIYF.

The chain carries TRBV7-8 and TRBJ1-2; a weak D match, TRBD1 (6 bases). This CDR3 is built from 16 residues. V was clipped by 5 bases and J by 4 bases, with 20 bases between them. The germline CDR1 and CDR2 sequences are SGHVS and FQNEAQ. The CDR3 sequence is CASSLEGGAGGYGYTF. In DNA, the CDR3 is TGTGCCAGCAGCCTTGAGGGGGGGGCCGGTGGCTATGGCTACACCTTC.

V and J are TRBV19 and TRBJ2-7; no reliable D call. CDR3 length: 12 amino acids. Germline V gives CDR1 LNHDA, CDR2 SQIVND (reference sequence). The V gene lost 6 bases and the J gene lost 6 bases, with 12 bases spanning the gap. The CDR3 spells CASRPVGLEQYF. In DNA, the CDR3 is TGTGCCAGTAGACCGGTTGGGCTCGAGCAGTACTTC.

V gene TRBV30 combines with J gene TRBJ1-4; D not resolved. From germline, CDR1 is GTSNPN and CDR2 SVGIG (reference sequence). Trimming took off 0 bases at V and 6 bases at J, with 11 bases between the two ends. The CDR3 has 14 residues. This CDR3 reads CAWSVPGGHEKLFF. As DNA, the CDR3 is TGTGCCTGGAGTGTACCAGGAGGGCATGAAAAACTGTTTTTT.